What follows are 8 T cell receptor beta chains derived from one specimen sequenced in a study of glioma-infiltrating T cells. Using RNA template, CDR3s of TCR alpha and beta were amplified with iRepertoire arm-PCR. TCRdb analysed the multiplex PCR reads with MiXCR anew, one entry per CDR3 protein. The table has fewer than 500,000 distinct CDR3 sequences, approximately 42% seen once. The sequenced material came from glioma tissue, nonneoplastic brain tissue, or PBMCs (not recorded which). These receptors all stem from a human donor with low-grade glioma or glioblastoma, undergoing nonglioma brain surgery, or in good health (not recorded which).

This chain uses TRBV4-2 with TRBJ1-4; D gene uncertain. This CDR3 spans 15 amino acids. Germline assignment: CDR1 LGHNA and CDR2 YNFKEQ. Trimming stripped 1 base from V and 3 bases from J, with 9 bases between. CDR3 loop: CASSQVKEANEKLFF. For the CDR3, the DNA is TGTGCCAGCAGCCAAGTCAAAGAGGCTAATGAAAAACTGTTTTTT.

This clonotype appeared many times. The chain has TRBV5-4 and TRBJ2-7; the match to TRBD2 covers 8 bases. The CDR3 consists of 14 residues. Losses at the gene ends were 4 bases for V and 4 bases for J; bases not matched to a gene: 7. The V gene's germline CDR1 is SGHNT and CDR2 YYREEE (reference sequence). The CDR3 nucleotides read TGTGCCAGCAGCCGCGGGACTAGGGAATACGAGCAGTACTTC. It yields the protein CASSRGTREYEQYF.

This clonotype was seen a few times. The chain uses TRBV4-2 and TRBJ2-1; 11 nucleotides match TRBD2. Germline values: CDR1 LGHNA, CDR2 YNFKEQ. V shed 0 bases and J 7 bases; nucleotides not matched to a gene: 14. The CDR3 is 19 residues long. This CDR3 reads CASSQERLPGLAETNEQFF. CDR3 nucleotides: TGTGCCAGCAGCCAAGAAAGACTTCCGGGACTAGCGGAGACTAATGAGCAGTTCTTC.

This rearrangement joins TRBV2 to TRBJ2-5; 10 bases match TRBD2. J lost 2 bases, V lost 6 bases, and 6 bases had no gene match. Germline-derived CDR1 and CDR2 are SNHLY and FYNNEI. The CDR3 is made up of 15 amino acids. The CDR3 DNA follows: TGTGCCAGCAGCAACCTAGCGGGGGTGCAAGAGACCCAGTACTTC. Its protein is CASSNLAGVQETQYF.

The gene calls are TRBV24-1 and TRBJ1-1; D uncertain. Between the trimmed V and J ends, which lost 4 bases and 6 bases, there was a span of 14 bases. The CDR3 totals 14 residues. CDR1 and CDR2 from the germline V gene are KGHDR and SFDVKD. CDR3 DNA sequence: TGTGCCACCAGTGACACAGACCGAACATCTGAAGCTTTCTTT. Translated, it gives CATSDTDRTSEAFF.

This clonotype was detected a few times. The CDR3 DNA reads as TGTGCCAGCAGTCCCGGGACAGCACACCAGCCCCAGCATTTT. It yields the protein CASSPGTAHQPQHF. The V and J genes are TRBV28 and TRBJ1-5; 7 bases match TRBD1. The CDR3 extends over 14 amino acids. The V and J ends lost 5 bases and 7 bases, in that order; junction bases with no gene match: 8. The germline V gene has CDR1 MDHEN and CDR2 SYDVKM.

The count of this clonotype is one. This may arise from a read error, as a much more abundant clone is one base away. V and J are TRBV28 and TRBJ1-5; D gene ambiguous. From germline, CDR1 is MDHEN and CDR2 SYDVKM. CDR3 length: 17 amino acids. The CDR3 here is CTSSLYSPGWVGQPQHF. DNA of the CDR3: TGTACCAGCAGTTTATATAGCCCGGGCTGGGTCGGACAGCCCCAGCATTTT.

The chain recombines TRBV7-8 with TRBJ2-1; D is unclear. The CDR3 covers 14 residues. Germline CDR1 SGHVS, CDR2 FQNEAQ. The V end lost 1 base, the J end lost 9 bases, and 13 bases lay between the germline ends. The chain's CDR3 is CASSLEFGRPEQFF. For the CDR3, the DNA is TGTGCCAGCAGCTTAGAGTTTGGGCGCCCTGAGCAGTTCTTC.